The next 5 T cell receptor beta chains were all read from a single sample in a study of T-cell reconstitution after alpha-beta-depleted transplantation in children. Molecular barcoding with unique molecular identifiers was used for the TCRbeta library. TCRdb reanalysed the PCR reads using MiXCR and keeps one entry per CDR3 protein. The data contain about 420,000 distinct CDR3 sequences, roughly 17% of them singletons. Source: PBMCs, mostly from graft donor cells, taken 360 days after TCRalphabeta/CD19-depleted stem cell transplant. The receptors shown here come from a boy in the first two years of life who had a stem cell transplant for Wiskott-Aldrich syndrome, so the T cells may come from the graft donor.

This clonotype was recorded a few times. The chain is built from TRBV7-2 and TRBJ2-2; 7 nucleotides align to TRBD2. The CDR3 runs 14 residues. V was clipped by 6 bases and J by 4 bases; unmatched bases: 5. Germline CDR1 and CDR2: SGHTA and FQGNSA. This chain's CDR3 is CASRRLAGTGELFF. The DNA for the CDR3 is TGTGCCAGCAGGCGACTAGCTGGCACCGGGGAGCTGTTTTTT. Combining the CDR3 with reference TRBV7-2 and TRBJ2-2 gives the whole variable domain GAGVSQSPSNKVTEKGKDVELRCDPISGHTALYWYRQSLGQGLEFLIYFQGNSAPDKSGLPSDRFSAERTGGSVSTLTIQRTQQEDSAVYLCASRRLAGTGELFFGEGSRLTVL.

V is TRBV12-3 or TRBV12-4 and J is TRBJ1-4; D not resolved. The CDR3 totals 15 residues. V shed 7 bases and J shed 8 bases, with 20 bases lying between them. The CDR3 DNA reads as TGTGCCAGCAACCTGGGTGGGATTGTAGTCGAAAAACTGTTTTTT. Translating gives CASNLGGIVVEKLFF.

Ten or more counts support this clonotype. CDR3 DNA: TGCAGCGTTTCTAGCGGGGGGGCGAACACCGGGGAGCTGTTTTTT. Translated: CSVSSGGANTGELFF. The chain has TRBV29-1 and TRBJ2-2; 12 bases fit TRBD2. The ends lost 5 bases at V and 0 bases at J; junction bases unmatched: 1. Germline V gene data show CDR1 as SQVTM and CDR2 as ANQGSEA. The CDR3 totals 15 residues.

The CDR3: CASSPRTSGRLLINYNEQFF. The CDR3 DNA reads as TGTGCCAGCAGCCCCCGGACTAGCGGGAGACTCCTCATTAACTACAATGAGCAGTTCTTC. The chain uses TRBV9 and TRBJ2-1, with TRBD2 identical over 13 bases. Germline CDR1 SGDLS, CDR2 YYNGEE. The CDR3 totals 20 residues. J gave up 3 bases and V 4 bases, and 16 bases lay outside the gene matches.

This clonotype was seen a handful of times. The chain has TRBV4-3 and TRBJ2-1, with 13 bases fitting TRBD2. Germline V gene data show CDR1 as LGHNA and CDR2 as YSLEER. The CDR3 extends over 16 amino acids. The V and J ends lost 5 bases and 2 bases, in that order; junction bases with no gene match: 3. Written as DNA, the CDR3 is TGCGCCAGCAGCAAGGGACTAGCGGGAACCTACAATGAGCAGTTCTTC. Translating gives CASSKGLAGTYNEQFF.